This entry lists 3 T cell receptor beta chains sequenced from one sample in a study of Graves' ophthalmopathy and Graves' hyperthyroidism. Scientists amplified the TCR beta CDR3 regions from RNA transcripts. The workflow started with a first-round RT-PCR run with HTBI primers and then moved on to a second-round multiplex PCR. TCRdb called the multiplex PCR reads again in MiXCR, with one record for every CDR3 protein. The data contain hundreds of thousands of distinct CDR3 sequences, about 21% of them singletons. The sample comprised peripheral blood. These receptors were collected from a woman younger than 35 with stable Graves' hyperthyroidism.

This clonotype showed up many times. This CDR3 reads CASSYRQNTGELFF. The CDR3 DNA reads TGTGCCAGCAGCTACCGACAGAACACCGGGGAGCTGTTTTTT. The chain employs TRBV7-9 and TRBJ2-2; D unresolved. CDR3 length: 14 amino acids. Between the trimmed V and J ends, which lost 4 bases and 1 base, there was a span of 7 bases. The V gene's germline CDR1 is SEHNR and CDR2 FQNEAQ (reference sequence).

This clonotype was detected ten times or more. This sequence joins TRBV4-1 and TRBJ2-7, with 11 positions matching TRBD1. Trimming took 5 bases from V and 3 from J; bases not matched to a gene: 6. In germline, CDR1 is MGHRA, CDR2 YSYEKL. This CDR3 spans 15 amino acids. The CDR3 sequence: CASSVTGTGGYEQYF. The CDR3 DNA sequence: TGCGCCAGCAGCGTAACCGGGACAGGGGGCTACGAGCAGTACTTC.

This clonotype was recorded many times. V gene TRBV2 combines with J gene TRBJ2-5; D possibly corresponds to TRBD2 (7 bases). V was trimmed by 7 bases and J by 7 bases, leaving 22 bases between them. The CDR3 runs 15 residues. Germline V lookup: CDR1 SNHLY, CDR2 FYNNEI. Written as DNA, the CDR3 is TGTGCCAGCACCCGAGATGGGGGGGGCGTGGCGACCCAGTACTTC. Translation gives CASTRDGGGVATQYF.